The entry below describes one T cell receptor (beta chain). RNA transcripts gave rise to amplified TCR beta CDR3 regions. HTBI primers were used for first-round RT-PCR of the TCR CDR3. In TCRdb, the multiplex PCR reads were re-called with MiXCR into one record per CDR3 protein. This table has 370,000 or so distinct CDR3 sequences, approximately 12% appearing once. Drawn at first hyperthyroidism diagnosis, the blood sample preceded any ophthalmopathy symptoms. V dropped 3 bases and J dropped 0 bases, with 12 bases sitting between them. The CDR3 has 15 amino acids. The V gene's germline CDR1 is MNHGY and CDR2 SVAAGI. This entry is derived from a study of T cells in Graves' hyperthyroidism and ophthalmopathy.

The chain employs TRBV6-9 and TRBJ2-7; D remains ambiguous. This receptor was obtained from a man younger than 40 with Graves' hyperthyroidism that later progressed to Graves' ophthalmopathy. Sequencing was done on a sample of blood. The CDR3 nucleotides read TGTGCCAGCAGTTACTTCGGCGGAAACTCCTACGAGCAGTACTTC. Translated, it gives CASSYFGGNSYEQYF.